This T cell receptor beta chain is from a study of control samples from healthy donors and cancer patients. Produced via immunoSEQ multiplex PCR; TCRdb's table is partial and in-frame only. The data show roughly 120,000 clones, nearly 90% seen once. The CDR3 contains 12 residues. Germline CDR1 and CDR2: DFQATT and SNEGSKA (reference sequence). V was trimmed by 3 bases and J by 3 bases, leaving 9 bases between them. This chain joins TRBV20-1 and TRBJ2-7; perhaps TRBD2 as D (6 bases). This receptor was taken from a man aged 50 to 59 in good health. The specimen sequenced was blood. The CDR3 loop is CSASGTGYEQYF. For the CDR3, the DNA is TGCAGTGCTAGTGGGACTGGCTACGAGCAGTACTTC.